This TCR beta chain is drawn from a study of T cells in Graves' hyperthyroidism and ophthalmopathy. The study's findings and limits: Ophthalmopathy stood apart from stable hyperthyroidism in a 13 V-J model.

Amplified TCR beta CDR3 regions came from RNA transcripts. HTBI primers were the set used in a first-round RT-PCR of the TCR CDR3. MiXCR, run by TCRdb on the multiplex PCR reads, gives a single entry per CDR3 protein. The sample lists a few hundred thousand distinct CDR3 sequences, 14% occurring once. This CDR3 region has 13 residues. V lost 0 bases, J lost 6 bases, and 9 bases lay in between. CDR1 is WNHNN, CDR2 SYGVQD, per germline (reference sequence). About this clonotype itself: What it binds is not known.

The rearrangement joins TRBV10-1 to TRBJ2-7; a weak D match, TRBD1 (5 bases). Specimen: blood. The receptor was isolated from a middle-aged woman with Graves' hyperthyroidism. CDR3 nucleotide sequence: TGCGCCAGCAGTGAGTCTCAGGGCTGCGAGCAGTACTTC. Protein product: CASSESQGCEQYF.